This T cell receptor (beta chain) originates from a study of cytomegalovirus exposure and HLA in healthy donors. Broader study findings: Most TCR sequences showed up rarely, but some public TCRs showed up in many donors. In a later analysis, HLA-C alleles had the fewest associated TCRs, DRB1 alleles the most.

The PCR contained 60 Vbeta and 13 Jbeta primers. Data came from immunoSEQ multiplex PCR; TCRdb stores just in-frame clones and leaves some out. The sample shows roughly 120,000 clones, around 80% of them seen only once. Germline V gene lookup returns CDR1 SGHVS and CDR2 FQNEAQ. V shed 5 bases and J 6 bases; nucleotides not matched to a gene: 12. The CDR3 is 17 amino acids. On this clone: Its specificity is not known.

The source of this sequence is a man in his forties or fifties in good health and CMV-seronegative. Sequenced sample: PBMCs. The chain uses TRBV7-8 and TRBJ1-6; TRBD1 aligns across 8 bases. The CDR3 region has the DNA TGTGCCAGCAGCCCCCGGGACAGGCTTATAGCTAATTCACCCCTCCACTTT. Its translation: CASSPRDRLIANSPLHF.